A single T cell receptor (beta chain) is shown here with its context. These data are taken from a study of blood T cell repertoires in COVID-19. In the study overall: Some COVID-19 samples were acute and others convalescent; all came from the United States, Italy and Spain.

Libraries were prepared by immunoSEQ multiplex PCR; TCRdb keeps only in-frame clonotypes and omits some of them. The sample shows 50,000 to 65,000 clones, approximately 89% of them seen only once. Sequenced input: peripheral blood. The TCR sequence derives from a human donor in a cohort sampled during active COVID-19.

The CDR3 DNA reads as TGTGCCAGTAGTATAGGCCTCGAGGGTACACGGAACACTGAAGCTTTCTTT. It specifies CASSIGLEGTRNTEAFF. The chain has TRBV19 and TRBJ1-1; D unresolved. The CDR3 runs 17 residues. Looked up from germline, CDR1 is LNHDA and CDR2 is SQIVND (reference sequence). Between the trimmed V and J ends, which lost 1 base and 1 base, there was a span of 16 bases.